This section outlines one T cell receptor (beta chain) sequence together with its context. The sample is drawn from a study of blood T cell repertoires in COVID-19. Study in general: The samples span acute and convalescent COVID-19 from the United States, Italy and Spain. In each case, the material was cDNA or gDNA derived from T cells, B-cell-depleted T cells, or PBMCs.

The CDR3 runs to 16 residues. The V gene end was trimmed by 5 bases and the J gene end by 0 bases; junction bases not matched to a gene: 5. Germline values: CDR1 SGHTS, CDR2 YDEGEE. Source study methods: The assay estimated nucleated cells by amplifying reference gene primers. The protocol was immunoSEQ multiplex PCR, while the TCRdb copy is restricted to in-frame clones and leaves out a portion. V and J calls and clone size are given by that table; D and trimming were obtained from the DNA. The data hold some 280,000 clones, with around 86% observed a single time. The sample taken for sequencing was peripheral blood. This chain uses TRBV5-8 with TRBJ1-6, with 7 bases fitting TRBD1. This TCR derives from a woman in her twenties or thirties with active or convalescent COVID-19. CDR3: CASRKQGVSYNSPLHF. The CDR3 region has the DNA TGTGCCAGCAGAAAGCAGGGGGTCTCCTATAATTCACCCCTCCACTTT.